This T cell receptor beta chain derives from a study of blood T cell repertoires in COVID-19. At the level of the study: In each case, the material was cDNA or gDNA derived from T cells, B-cell-depleted T cells, or PBMCs.

Clones were sequenced by immunoSEQ multiplex PCR, and TCRdb holds only the in-frame ones, with some missing. The profile covers 140,000 or so clones, with around 85% appearing a single time and less than 7% taken by the ten largest. V shed 5 bases, J shed 4 bases, and the junction held 8 bases outside the gene matches. This CDR3 is built from 15 residues. Germline V gene data show CDR1 as SGHAT and CDR2 as FQNNGV. The chain joins TRBV11-2 to TRBJ1-2, with TRBD1 matching 9 bases. The TCR was taken from a woman in her 40s who had recovered from COVID-19. Sequencing input: PBMCs or T cells enriched from blood (not recorded which). The DNA for the CDR3 is TGTGCCAGCAGCCCCCGGACAGGGGTGGGCTATGGCTACACCTTC. Translation gives CASSPRTGVGYGYTF.